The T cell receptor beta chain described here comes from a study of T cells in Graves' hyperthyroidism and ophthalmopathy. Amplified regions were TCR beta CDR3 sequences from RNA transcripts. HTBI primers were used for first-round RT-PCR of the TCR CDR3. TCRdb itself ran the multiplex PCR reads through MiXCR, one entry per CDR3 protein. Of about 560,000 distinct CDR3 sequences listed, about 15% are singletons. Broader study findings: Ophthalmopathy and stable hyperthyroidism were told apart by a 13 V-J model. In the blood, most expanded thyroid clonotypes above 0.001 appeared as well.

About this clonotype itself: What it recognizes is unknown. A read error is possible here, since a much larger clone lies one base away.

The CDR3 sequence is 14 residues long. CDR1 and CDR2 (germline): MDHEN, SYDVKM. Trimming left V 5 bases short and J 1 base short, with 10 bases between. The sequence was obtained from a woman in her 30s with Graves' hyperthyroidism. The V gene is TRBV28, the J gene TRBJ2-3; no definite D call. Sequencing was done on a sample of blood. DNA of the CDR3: TGTGCCAGCAGTCCCCAGGTGCGCACAGATACGCAGTATTTT. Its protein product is CASSPQVRTDTQYF. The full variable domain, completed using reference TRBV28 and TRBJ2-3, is DVKVTQSSRYLVKRTGEKVFLECVQDMDHENMFWYRQDPGLGLRLIYFSYDVKMKEKGDIPEGYSVSREKKERFSLILESASTNQTSMYLCASSPQVRTDTQYFGPGTRLTVL.